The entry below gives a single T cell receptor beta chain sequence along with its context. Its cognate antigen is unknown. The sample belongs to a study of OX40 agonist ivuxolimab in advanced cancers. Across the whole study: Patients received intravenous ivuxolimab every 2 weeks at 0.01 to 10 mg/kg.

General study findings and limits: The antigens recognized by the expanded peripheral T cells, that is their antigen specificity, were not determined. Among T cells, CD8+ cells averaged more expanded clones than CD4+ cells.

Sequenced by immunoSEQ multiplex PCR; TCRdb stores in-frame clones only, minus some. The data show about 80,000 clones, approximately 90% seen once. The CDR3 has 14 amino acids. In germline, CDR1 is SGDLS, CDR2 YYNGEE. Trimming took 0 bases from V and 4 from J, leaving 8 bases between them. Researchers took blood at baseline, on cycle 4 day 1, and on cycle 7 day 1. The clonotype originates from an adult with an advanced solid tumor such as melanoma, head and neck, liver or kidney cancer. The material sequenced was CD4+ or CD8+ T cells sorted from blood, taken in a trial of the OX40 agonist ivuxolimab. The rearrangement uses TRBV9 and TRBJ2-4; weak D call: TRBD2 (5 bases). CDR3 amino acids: CASSVESGKNIQYF. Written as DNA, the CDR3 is TGTGCCAGCAGCGTAGAGAGCGGAAAAAACATTCAGTACTTC.